Detailed here is one T cell receptor (beta chain). Its specificity is not known. This entry is derived from a study of CD8 T cells in ankylosing spondylitis. Study-wide findings and caveats: Apparently characteristic of ankylosing spondylitis blood was a TCR beta motif (roughly eight highly homologous variants). CD8+ disease-linked clones were present at relatively low frequencies in blood. From matched ankylosing spondylitis synovial fluid, disease-linked clones were reportedly recovered at significantly enriched levels.

The authors made TCR beta libraries by quantitative 5'-RACE with molecular barcodes. TCRdb re-called the 5' RACE reads with MiXCR, one entry per CDR3 protein. The repertoire includes 250,000 to 400,000 distinct CDR3 sequences, 11% of them detected once, and roughly 9% sits in the top ten. Sequences were obtained from blood, either unsorted or a sorted T cell fraction (not recorded which). The TCR comes from a female donor with ankylosing spondylitis or in good health (not recorded which).

The CDR3 nucleotides are TGCGCCAGCAGCTTGGGGACAGGATCCCAGAGGGGCTACACCTTC. This codes for CASSLGTGSQRGYTF. The rearrangement uses TRBV5-1 and TRBJ1-2, with 7 bases matching TRBD1. The V gene end was trimmed by 0 bases and the J gene end by 8 bases; junction bases not matched to a gene: 10. This CDR3 is 15 amino acids long. CDR1 and CDR2 from the germline V gene are SGHRS and YFSETQ.